Sequencing of this T cell receptor beta chain was carried out in a study of cytomegalovirus exposure and HLA in healthy donors. The study, taken as a whole, reports: Solely CMV serostatus was available to characterize immune exposure. Many donors shared some public TCRs, even though most TCR sequences were rare. Excluded were some V segments that proved indistinguishable, including TRBV6-2 and TRBV6-3. Several of the most significant clusters appeared, in a later analysis, to be linked to common viral pathogens.

This clone occurred a few times. Its antigen is undetermined. The CDR3 totals 17 residues. Germline V gene lookup returns CDR1 SGHRS and CDR2 YFSETQ. V lost 1 base and J lost 0; bases outside the gene matches: 8. The study ran its PCR with 60 Vbeta and 13 Jbeta primers. The table came from immunoSEQ multiplex PCR; TCRdb's copy has only in-frame clones and leaves some out. The sample yields around 45,000 clones, 72% seen once. The clonotype originates from a man aged 25-40 years in good health and CMV-seronegative. Sequenced sample: PBMCs. The chain is built from TRBV5-1 and TRBJ2-3; 7 bases are shared with TRBD1. CDR3 sequence reads: CASSLSHKDRSTDTQYF. The CDR3 DNA reads TGCGCCAGCAGCTTGAGTCATAAGGACAGGAGCACAGATACGCAGTATTTT.